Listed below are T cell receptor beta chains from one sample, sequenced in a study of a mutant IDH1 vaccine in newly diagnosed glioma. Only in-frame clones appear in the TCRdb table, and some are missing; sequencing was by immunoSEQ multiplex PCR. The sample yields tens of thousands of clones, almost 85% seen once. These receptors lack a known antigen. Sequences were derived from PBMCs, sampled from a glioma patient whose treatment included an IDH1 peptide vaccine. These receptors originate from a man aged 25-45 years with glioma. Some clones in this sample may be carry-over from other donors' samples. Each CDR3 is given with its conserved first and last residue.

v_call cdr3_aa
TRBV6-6 CASSYSAGMGQPQHF
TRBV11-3 CASSSSGQMNTEAFF
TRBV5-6 CASSLYGGNYGYTF
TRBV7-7 CASSLLGGQETQYF
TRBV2 CASSGRADTGELFF
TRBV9 CASSPKGGGWTEAFF
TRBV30 CAWTVDRDNEQFF
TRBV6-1 CASSDYRTEAFF
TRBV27 CASSLSGFATNEKLFF
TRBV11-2 CASRIAGALETQYF
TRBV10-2 CASSATSGEVTQYF
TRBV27 CASKAVWTGSYEQYF